The 10 T cell receptor beta chains below all came from one sample that was sequenced in a study of blood T cells in healthy people across ages. A sample-barcoded 5' primer and a J-beta primer mix were used in a second PCR of roughly 6 to 12 cycles. TCRdb re-called the 5' RACE reads with MiXCR, one entry per CDR3 protein. The sample records about 930,000 distinct CDR3 sequences, 25% to 35% being singletons. The same sample was also used in a study of T cells of mothers and their children.

The sequencing input was blood. Receptors originate from a woman between 35 and 50 years old in good health.

The genes are TRBV4-1 and TRBJ2-5; no reliable D call. V lost 2 bases to trimming and J lost 5 bases, with 12 bases between them. The CDR3 is 14 residues long. CDR1 is MGHRA and CDR2 is YSYEKL in the germline V gene. CDR3 nucleotides: TGCGCCAGCAGCCAAAGCTCGATAGATGAGACCCAGTACTTC. Translation: CASSQSSIDETQYF.

This sequence joins TRBV7-2 and TRBJ2-3; D is unresolved. In germline, CDR1 is SGHTA, CDR2 FQGNSA. CDR3 size: 14 residues. Trimming took off 0 bases at V and 6 bases at J, with 10 bases between the two ends. CDR3 bases: TGTGCCAGCAGCTTAGCGAGCGAGAAGGATACGCAGTATTTT. It specifies CASSLASEKDTQYF.

V is TRBV7-2 and J is TRBJ2-7; TRBD2 matches at 10 bases. The J segment lost 3 bases and the V segment lost 5 bases, leaving 7 bases of the junction unmatched. The V gene's germline CDR1 is SGHTA and CDR2 FQGNSA. CDR3 size: 15 residues. For the CDR3, the DNA is TGTGCCAGCAGCGATTTAGCGGGGGGCCTCTACGAGCAGTACTTC. This gives the protein CASSDLAGGLYEQYF. Full variable domain (remainder filled in from reference TRBV7-2 and TRBJ2-7): GAGVSQSPSNKVTEKGKDVELRCDPISGHTALYWYRQSLGQGLEFLIYFQGNSAPDKSGLPSDRFSAERTGGSVSTLTIQRTQQEDSAVYLCASSDLAGGLYEQYFGPGTRLTVT.

This rearrangement joins TRBV9 to TRBJ2-4; D is possibly TRBD1 (5 bases). CDR3 length equals 13 residues. Trimming removed 1 base at V and 8 bases at J, with 10 bases between. From germline, CDR1 is SGDLS and CDR2 YYNGEE. CDR3 loop: CASSVQGRDIQYF. The CDR3, as DNA: TGTGCCAGCAGCGTACAGGGTCGGGACATTCAGTACTTC.

This clonotype has ten or more counts. The chain is built from TRBV4-1 and TRBJ2-3; 9 bases fit TRBD2. Germline CDR1 reads MGHRA; CDR2 reads YSYEKL. V gave up 1 base and J gave up 7 bases; unmatched junction bases: 6. The CDR3 has 15 amino acids. Written as DNA, the CDR3 is TGCGCCAGCAGCCAAGGACTAGCGGAGCTAAATACGCAGTATTTT. As protein: CASSQGLAELNTQYF.

The chain joins TRBV12-3 or TRBV12-4 to TRBJ1-5; unclear D gene. The CDR3 covers 13 residues. V gave up 5 bases and J gave up 3 bases, with 8 bases separating them. CDR3 residues: CASSATFNQPQHF. The DNA for the CDR3 is TGTGCCAGCAGTGCGACCTTCAATCAGCCCCAGCATTTT.

The chain employs TRBV6-2 or TRBV6-3 and TRBJ1-1, with D unclear. Trimming took off 4 bases at V and 2 bases at J, with 11 bases between the two ends. The CDR3 loop spans 14 amino acids. CDR1 is MNHEY and CDR2 is SVGEGT in the germline V gene. The CDR3 DNA sequence: TGTGCCAGCAGTTCGAACAACCTAAACACTGAAGCTTTCTTT. Encoded protein: CASSSNNLNTEAFF.

This clonotype was seen ten or more times. J is TRBJ2-5 and V is TRBV20-1, with a possible D match to TRBD1 (6 bases). CDR1 is DFQATT and CDR2 is SNEGSKA in the germline V gene (reference sequence). The CDR3 has 11 residues. Trimming removed 5 bases from V and 3 bases from J, with 7 bases in between. CDR3 nucleotides: TGCAGTGCTCGGACAGAAGAGACCCAGTACTTC. Translated: CSARTEETQYF.

This clonotype appeared a few times. This clone may be a read error of a much larger clone one base away. This chain connects TRBV4-1 to TRBJ2-7; the match to TRBD1 covers 10 bases. V was clipped by 3 bases and J by 3 bases; unmatched bases: 8. Germline values: CDR1 MGHRA, CDR2 YSYEKL. This CDR3 comprises 16 residues. Here the CDR3 DNA reads TGCGCCAGCAGCCACACTAGAAGGACAGGGGGCTACGAGCAGTACTTC. This sequence encodes CASSHTRRTGGYEQYF.

This clonotype was observed a few times. The rearrangement joins TRBV28 to TRBJ1-2; D is possibly TRBD1 (5 bases). CDR3 size: 13 residues. CDR1 and CDR2 (germline): MDHEN, SYDVKM. V was clipped by 7 bases and J by 8 bases, with 17 bases between them. Here the CDR3 DNA reads TGTGCCAGCAAAGGTACAGGCGCCGGGGGCTACACCTTC. This codes for CASKGTGAGGYTF.